The entry that follows covers one T cell receptor beta chain sequence. The data were produced by immunoSEQ multiplex PCR, yet TCRdb's version contains in-frame clones alone and is incomplete. The sample comprises 80,000 to 130,000 clones, around nine tenths of which are singletons, and approximately 5.1% rests with the top ten. This entry belongs to a study of blood T cell repertoires in COVID-19. This CDR3 is built from 17 residues. CDR1 and CDR2 (germline): SGHTA, FQGNSA. Trimming removed 5 bases from V and 1 base from J, with 18 bases in between. This receptor was obtained from a man between 65 and 80 years old with acute or convalescent COVID-19. This chain links TRBV7-2 with TRBJ1-3, with D uncertain. Sequenced: peripheral blood. CDR3 amino acids: CASSEGRRGRSGNTIYF. In DNA, the CDR3 is TGTGCCAGCAGCGAAGGACGGAGAGGGAGGTCTGGAAACACCATATATTTT. Complete variable domain (other parts from reference TRBV7-2 and TRBJ1-3): GAGVSQSPSNKVTEKGKDVELRCDPISGHTALYWYRQSLGQGLEFLIYFQGNSAPDKSGLPSDRFSAERTGGSVSTLTIQRTQQEDSAVYLCASSEGRRGRSGNTIYFGEGSWLTVV.